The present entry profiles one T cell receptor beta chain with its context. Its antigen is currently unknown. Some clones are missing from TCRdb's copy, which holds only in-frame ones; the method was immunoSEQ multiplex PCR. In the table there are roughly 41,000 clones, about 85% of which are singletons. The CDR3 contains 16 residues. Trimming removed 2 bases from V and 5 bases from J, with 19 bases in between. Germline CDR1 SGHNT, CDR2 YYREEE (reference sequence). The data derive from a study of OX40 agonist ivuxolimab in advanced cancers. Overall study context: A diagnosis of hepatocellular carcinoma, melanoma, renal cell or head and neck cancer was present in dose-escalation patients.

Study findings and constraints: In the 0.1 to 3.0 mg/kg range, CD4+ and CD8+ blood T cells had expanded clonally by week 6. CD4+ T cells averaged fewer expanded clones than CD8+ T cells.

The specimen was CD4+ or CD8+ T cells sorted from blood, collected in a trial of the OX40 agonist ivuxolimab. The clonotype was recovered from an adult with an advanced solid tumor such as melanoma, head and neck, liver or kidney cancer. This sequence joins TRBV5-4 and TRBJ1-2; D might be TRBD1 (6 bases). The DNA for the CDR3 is TGTGCCAGCAGCTTATCCGGGACTTCAGGGGTATATGGCTACACCTTC. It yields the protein CASSLSGTSGVYGYTF.